A single sample is the source of the 4 T cell receptor beta chains below, sequenced in a study of Graves' ophthalmopathy and Graves' hyperthyroidism. For repertoire sequencing, the TCR beta CDR3 regions were amplified from RNA transcripts. Second-round multiplex PCR followed a first-round RT-PCR using HTBI primers. One entry per CDR3 protein results from TCRdb running MiXCR on the multiplex PCR reads. The table has around 1.1 million distinct CDR3 sequences, 35% to 45% seen once. Sequences were obtained from peripheral blood or thyroid tissue (not recorded which). Every receptor here comes from an adult man with Graves' hyperthyroidism.

The genes are TRBV10-3 and TRBJ1-2; 11 bases are shared with TRBD1. Trimming cost V 10 bases and J 7 bases; bases outside gene matches: 8. Looked up from germline, CDR1 is ENHRY and CDR2 is SYGVKD. The CDR3 contains 13 residues. CDR3: CATWTGGLGGYTF. CDR3 coding DNA: TGTGCCACGTGGACAGGGGGCCTCGGTGGCTACACCTTC.

This chain connects TRBV7-2 to TRBJ1-5, with TRBD1 matching 7 bases. From germline, CDR1 is SGHTA and CDR2 FQGNSA. The CDR3 length is 14 residues. The J segment lost 11 bases and the V segment lost 5 bases, leaving 12 bases of the junction unmatched. This CDR3 is CASSPTDRDETQHF. Written as DNA, the CDR3 is TGTGCCAGCAGCCCCACCGACAGGGACGAGACCCAGCATTTT.

This clonotype was picked up many times. The gene calls are TRBV29-1 and TRBJ2-7; unclear D gene. The CDR3 is made up of 14 amino acids. V lost 6 bases and J lost 0, with 15 bases in between. Germline V gives CDR1 SQVTM, CDR2 ANQGSEA. CDR3 nucleotides: TGCAGCGTCGCCGCAGCCACGAGCTCCTACGAGCAGTACTTC. It translates to CSVAAATSSYEQYF.

The chain carries TRBV29-1 and TRBJ2-3; D possibly corresponds to TRBD2 (6 bases). The CDR3 has 13 amino acids. CDR1 and CDR2 from the germline V gene are SQVTM and ANQGSEA. CDR3 residues: CSQAGRNTDTQYF. DNA for the CDR3: TGCAGTCAAGCGGGCAGGAACACAGATACGCAGTATTTT.